This T cell receptor (beta chain) came from a study of T cell responses to AZD1222 COVID-19 vaccine. Study in general: Second-dose recipients at about 4 or about 12 weeks were treated as one pooled group.

Trimming pared 3 bases from V and 7 bases from J, leaving 9 bases between. The V gene's germline CDR1 is KGHSH and CDR2 LQKENI. This CDR3 has 12 amino acids. Here immunoSEQ multiplex PCR was the method, and the copy in TCRdb shows in-frame clones only, minus some. The sample has approximately 90,000 clones; around 94% are singletons. General study points: Targets within unmutated variant regions were reportedly found for nearly half of spike-specific TCRs. Spike as a whole was targeted by vaccine-associated CD4 TCRs, dominant at 160-218 and 743-854. Clonal diversity was possibly underestimated; the donors were predominantly white British and more often female.

Turning to this clone: The antigen remains undetermined.

This clonotype was sampled from an adult in good health. This chain joins TRBV18 and TRBJ1-2; D is perhaps TRBD1 (6 bases). The sample was peripheral blood, taken on day 0 of AZD1222 vaccination. For the CDR3, the DNA is TGTGCCAGCTCACCCGAGGGGGGTGGCTACACCTTC. It yields the protein CASSPEGGGYTF.